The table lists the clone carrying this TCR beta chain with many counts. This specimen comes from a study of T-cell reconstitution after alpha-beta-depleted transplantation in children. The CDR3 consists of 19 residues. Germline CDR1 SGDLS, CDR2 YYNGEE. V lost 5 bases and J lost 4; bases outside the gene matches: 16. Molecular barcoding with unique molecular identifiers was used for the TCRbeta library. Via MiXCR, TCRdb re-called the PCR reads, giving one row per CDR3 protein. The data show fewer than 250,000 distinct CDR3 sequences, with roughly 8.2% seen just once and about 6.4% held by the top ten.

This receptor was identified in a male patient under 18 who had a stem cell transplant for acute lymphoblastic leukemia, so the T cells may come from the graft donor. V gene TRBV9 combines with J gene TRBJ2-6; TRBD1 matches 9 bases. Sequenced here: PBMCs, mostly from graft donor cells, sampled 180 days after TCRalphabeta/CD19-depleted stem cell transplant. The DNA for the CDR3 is TGTGCCAGCAGACAACACCGGGACAGGGTCCGGAGAGGGGCCAACGTCCTGACTTTC. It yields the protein CASRQHRDRVRRGANVLTF.